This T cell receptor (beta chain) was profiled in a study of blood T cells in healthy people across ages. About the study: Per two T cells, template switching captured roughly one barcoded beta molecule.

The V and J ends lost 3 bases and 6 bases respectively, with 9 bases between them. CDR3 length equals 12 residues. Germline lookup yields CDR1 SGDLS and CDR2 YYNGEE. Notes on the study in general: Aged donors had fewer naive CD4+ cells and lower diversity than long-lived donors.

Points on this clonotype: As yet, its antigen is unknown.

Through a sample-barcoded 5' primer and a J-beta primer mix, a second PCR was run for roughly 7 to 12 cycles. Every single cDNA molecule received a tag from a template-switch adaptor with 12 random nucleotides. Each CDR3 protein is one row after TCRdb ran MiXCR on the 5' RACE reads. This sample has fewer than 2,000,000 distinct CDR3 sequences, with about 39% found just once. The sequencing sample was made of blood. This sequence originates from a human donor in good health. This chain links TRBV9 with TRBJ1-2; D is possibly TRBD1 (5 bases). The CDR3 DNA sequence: TGTGCCAGCAGCGGCCCCAGGGATGGCTACACCTTC. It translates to CASSGPRDGYTF.